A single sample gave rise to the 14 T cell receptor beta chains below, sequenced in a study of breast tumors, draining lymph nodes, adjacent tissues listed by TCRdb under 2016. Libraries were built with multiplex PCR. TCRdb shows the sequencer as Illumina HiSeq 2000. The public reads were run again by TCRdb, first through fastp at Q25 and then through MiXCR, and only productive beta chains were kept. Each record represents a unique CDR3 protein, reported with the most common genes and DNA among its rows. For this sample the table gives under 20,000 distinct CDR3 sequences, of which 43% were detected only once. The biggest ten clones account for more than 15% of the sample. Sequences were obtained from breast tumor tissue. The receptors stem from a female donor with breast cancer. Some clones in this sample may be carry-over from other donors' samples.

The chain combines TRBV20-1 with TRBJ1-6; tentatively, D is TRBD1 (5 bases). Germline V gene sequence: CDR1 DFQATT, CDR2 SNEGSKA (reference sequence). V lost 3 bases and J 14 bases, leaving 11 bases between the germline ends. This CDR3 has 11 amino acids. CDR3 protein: CSARGDATLHF. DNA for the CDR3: TGCAGTGCTAGGGGGGACGCGACCCTCCACTTT.

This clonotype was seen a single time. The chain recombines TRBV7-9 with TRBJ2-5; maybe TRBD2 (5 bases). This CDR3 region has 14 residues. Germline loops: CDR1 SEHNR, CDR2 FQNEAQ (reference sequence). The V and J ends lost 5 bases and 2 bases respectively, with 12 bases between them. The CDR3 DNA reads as TGTGCCAGCAGCGAAGTAGCGCCACAAGAGACCCAGTACTTC. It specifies CASSEVAPQETQYF.

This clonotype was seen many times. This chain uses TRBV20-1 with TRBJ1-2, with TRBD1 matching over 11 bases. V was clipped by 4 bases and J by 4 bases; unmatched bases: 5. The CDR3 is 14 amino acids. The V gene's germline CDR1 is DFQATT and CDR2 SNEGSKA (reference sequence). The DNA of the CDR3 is TGCAGTGCTACCACCGGGACAGGGGGCTATGGCTACACCTTC. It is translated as CSATTGTGGYGYTF.

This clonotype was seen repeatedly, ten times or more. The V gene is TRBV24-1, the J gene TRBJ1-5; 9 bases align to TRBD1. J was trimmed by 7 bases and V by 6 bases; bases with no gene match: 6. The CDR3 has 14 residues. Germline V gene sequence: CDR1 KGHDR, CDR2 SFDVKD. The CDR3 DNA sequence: TGTGCCACCAGTTGGGGACAGGGTACGCAGCCCCAGCATTTT. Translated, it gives CATSWGQGTQPQHF.

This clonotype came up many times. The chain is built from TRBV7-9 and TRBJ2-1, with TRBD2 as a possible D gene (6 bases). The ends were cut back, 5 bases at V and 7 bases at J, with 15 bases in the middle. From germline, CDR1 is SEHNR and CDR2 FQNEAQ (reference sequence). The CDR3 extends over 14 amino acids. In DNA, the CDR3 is TGTGCCAGCAGCCAGGGCAATGCGGGGAATGAGCAGTTCTTC. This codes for CASSQGNAGNEQFF.

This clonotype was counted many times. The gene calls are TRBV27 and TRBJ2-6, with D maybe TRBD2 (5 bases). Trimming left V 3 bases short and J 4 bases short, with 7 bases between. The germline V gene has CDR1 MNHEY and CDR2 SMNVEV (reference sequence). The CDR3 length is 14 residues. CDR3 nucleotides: TGTGCCAGCAGTTTTGGAGGAGGGGCCAACGTCCTGACTTTC. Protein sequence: CASSFGGGANVLTF.

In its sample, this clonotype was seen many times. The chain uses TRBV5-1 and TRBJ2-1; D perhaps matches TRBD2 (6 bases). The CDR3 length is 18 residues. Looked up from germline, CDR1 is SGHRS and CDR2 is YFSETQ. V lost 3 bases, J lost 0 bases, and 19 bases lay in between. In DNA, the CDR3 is TGCGCCAGCAGCTCATCCCCCCGACTAGACAGCTCCTACAATGAGCAGTTCTTC. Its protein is CASSSSPRLDSSYNEQFF.

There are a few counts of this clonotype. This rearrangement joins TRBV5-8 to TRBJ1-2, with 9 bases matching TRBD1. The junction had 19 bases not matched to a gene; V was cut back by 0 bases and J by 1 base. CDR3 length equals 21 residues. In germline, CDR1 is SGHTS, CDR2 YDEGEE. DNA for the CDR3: TGTGCCAGCAGCTTGGCCGTCTCCCCGGGACAGGGTGTATCCCGTAACTATGGCTACACCTTC. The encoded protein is CASSLAVSPGQGVSRNYGYTF.

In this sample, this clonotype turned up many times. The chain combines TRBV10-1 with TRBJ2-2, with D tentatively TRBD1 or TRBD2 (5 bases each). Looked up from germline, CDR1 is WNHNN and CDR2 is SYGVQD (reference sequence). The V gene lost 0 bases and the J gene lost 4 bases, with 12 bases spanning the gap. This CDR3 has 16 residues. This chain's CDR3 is CASSESRGPATGELFF. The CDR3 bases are TGCGCCAGCAGTGAGTCGAGGGGTCCCGCCACCGGGGAGCTGTTTTTT.

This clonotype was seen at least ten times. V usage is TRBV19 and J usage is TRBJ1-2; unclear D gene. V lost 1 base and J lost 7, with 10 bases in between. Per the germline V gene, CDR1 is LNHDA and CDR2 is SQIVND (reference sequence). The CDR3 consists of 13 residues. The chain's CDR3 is CASSIVSYGGYTF. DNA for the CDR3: TGTGCCAGTAGTATAGTCTCTTATGGTGGCTACACCTTC.

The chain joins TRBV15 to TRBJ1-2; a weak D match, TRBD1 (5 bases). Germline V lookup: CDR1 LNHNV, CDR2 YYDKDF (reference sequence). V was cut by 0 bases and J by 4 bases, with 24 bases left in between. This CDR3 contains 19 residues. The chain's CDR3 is CATSREILQVLGVCYGYTF. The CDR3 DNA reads TGTGCCACCAGCAGAGAAATCCTACAGGTGCTGGGGGTATGCTATGGCTACACCTTC. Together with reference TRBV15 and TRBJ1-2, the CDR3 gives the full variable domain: DAMVIQNPRYQVTQFGKPVTLSCSQTLNHNVMYWYQQKSSQAPKLLFHYYDKDFNNEADTPDNFQSRRPNTSFCFLDIRSPGLGDTAMYLCATSREILQVLGVCYGYTFGSGTRLTVV.

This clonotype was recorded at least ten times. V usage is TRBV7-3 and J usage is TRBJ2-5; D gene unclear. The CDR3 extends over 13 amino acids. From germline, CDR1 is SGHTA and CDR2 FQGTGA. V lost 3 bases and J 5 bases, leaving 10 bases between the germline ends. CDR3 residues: CASSFSSSETQYF. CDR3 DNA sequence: TGTGCCAGCAGCTTCTCCAGCTCGGAGACCCAGTACTTC.

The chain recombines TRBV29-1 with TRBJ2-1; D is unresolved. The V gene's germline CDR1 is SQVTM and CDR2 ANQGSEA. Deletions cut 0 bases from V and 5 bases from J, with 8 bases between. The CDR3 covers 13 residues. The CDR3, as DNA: TGCAGCGTTGAAGATTGGCGAGACAATGAGCAGTTCTTC. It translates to CSVEDWRDNEQFF.

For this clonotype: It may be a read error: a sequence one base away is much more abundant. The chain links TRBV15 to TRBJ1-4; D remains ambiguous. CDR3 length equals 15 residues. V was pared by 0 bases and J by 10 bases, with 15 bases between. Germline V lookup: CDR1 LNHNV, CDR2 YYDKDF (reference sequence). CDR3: CATSRDSRGGGKLFF. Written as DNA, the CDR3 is TGTGCCACCAGCAGAGATAGCAGAGGAGGCGGAAAACTGTTTTTT.